Shown below are 22 T cell receptor beta chains from a single sample sequenced in a study of T cell repertoires in cytomegalovirus infection. No antigens are known for them. TCRdb recomputed calls from the reads with MiXCR, one row per CDR3 protein. The sample lists nearly 700,000 distinct CDR3 sequences; about 30% were seen once. Source: cultured PBMCs, taken from culture after CMV antigen stimulation. The receptors originated from a human donor in good health (CMV status not recorded). Some clones in this sample may be carry-over from other donors' samples.

The sample holds a few counts of this clonotype. The chain uses TRBV4-2 and TRBJ1-2, with D possibly being TRBD1 (5 bases). The germline CDR1 and CDR2 sequences are LGHNA and YNFKEQ. The CDR3 covers 17 residues. Trimming stripped 3 bases from V and 6 bases from J, with 23 bases between. The CDR3 DNA reads TGTGCCAGCAGCCAGGGCCCCTACGACAGAGGGATCGATGGCTACACCTTC. It yields the protein CASSQGPYDRGIDGYTF.

V usage is TRBV12-5 and J usage is TRBJ2-7, with D possibly TRBD2 on 5 matching bases. The CDR3 runs to 16 residues. Trimming removed 1 base at V and 6 bases at J, with 19 bases between. Germline CDR1 LGHNT, CDR2 FRNRAP. The CDR3 DNA sequence: TGTGCTAGTGGTTTGGCTAATGCCCAAGGGAGCGCCGAGCAGTACTTC. Protein product: CASGLANAQGSAEQYF.

This clonotype was seen many times. V gene TRBV7-2 combines with J gene TRBJ1-5; no definite D call. This CDR3 is built from 13 residues. Germline CDR1 SGHTA, CDR2 FQGNSA. V lost 1 base and J 6 bases, leaving 7 bases between the germline ends. CDR3 DNA sequence: TGTGCCAGCAGCTTAGTTATGGGTCAGCCCCAGCATTTT. Translated: CASSLVMGQPQHF.

This chain uses TRBV24-1 with TRBJ2-1; D call uncertain. V dropped 6 bases and J dropped 5 bases, with 22 bases sitting between them. From germline, CDR1 is KGHDR and CDR2 SFDVKD. This CDR3 region has 17 residues. The CDR3 nucleotides read TGTGCCACCAGTCCCCCACGGTCGACAATTGGGGACAATGAGCAGTTCTTC. It encodes CATSPPRSTIGDNEQFF.

The CDR3 loop reads CASSQGTGPYNSPLHF. The DNA for the CDR3 is TGCGCCAGCAGCCAAGGAACAGGCCCCTATAATTCACCCCTCCACTTT. The chain recombines TRBV4-1 with TRBJ1-6, with D perhaps TRBD1 (5 bases). Per germline, CDR1 MGHRA and CDR2 YSYEKL. V lost 1 base to trimming and J lost 2 bases, with 9 bases between them. This CDR3 contains 16 residues.

This chain connects TRBV2 to TRBJ2-1; the D gene could be TRBD1 or TRBD2 (5 bases each). Trimming took 7 bases from V and 7 from J, leaving 20 bases between them. Germline V gene sequence: CDR1 SNHLY, CDR2 FYNNEI. This CDR3 has 15 amino acids. For the CDR3, the DNA is TGTGCCAGCACAGGAGCCGGACCCAGGGAGAATGAGCAGTTCTTC. Protein: CASTGAGPRENEQFF.

The V and J genes are TRBV7-2 and TRBJ2-5; maybe TRBD2 (6 bases). This CDR3 has 14 amino acids. Deletions cut 2 bases from V and 5 bases from J, with 12 bases between. The germline CDR1 and CDR2 sequences are SGHTA and FQGNSA. Here the CDR3 DNA reads TGTGCCAGCAGCTTAAATAGTGGGGGGGAGACCCAGTACTTC. Amino acid sequence: CASSLNSGGETQYF.

This clonotype has a handful of counts. The chain combines TRBV5-1 with TRBJ2-7, with TRBD2 matching over 11 bases. The germline CDR1 and CDR2 sequences are SGHRS and YFSETQ. The CDR3 is 14 residues long. The V segment lost 7 bases and the J segment 4 bases; nucleotides outside the gene matches: 7. The CDR3 bases are TGCGCCAGCGGCCCCGGGACTAGCGGATACGAGCAGTACTTC. Its protein product is CASGPGTSGYEQYF.

This clonotype was observed once. V is TRBV10-1 and J is TRBJ2-2, with D hard to call. V lost 0 bases and J 6 bases, leaving 8 bases between the germline ends. Germline V gives CDR1 WNHNN, CDR2 SYGVQD (reference sequence). The CDR3 is 14 residues long. This CDR3 reads CASSESRGPGELFF. The CDR3 region has the DNA TGCGCCAGCAGTGAGTCTAGAGGCCCCGGGGAGCTGTTTTTT.

This clonotype has just a few counts. The chain uses TRBV4-1 and TRBJ2-4; D gene unclear. Per the germline V gene, CDR1 is MGHRA and CDR2 is YSYEKL. V lost 2 bases, J lost 0 bases, and 8 bases lay in between. The CDR3 runs 15 residues. This CDR3 reads CASSQTAVAKNIQYF. The CDR3 nucleotides are TGCGCCAGCAGCCAAACAGCTGTAGCCAAAAACATTCAGTACTTC.

This clonotype was seen a handful of times. The rearrangement joins TRBV7-8 to TRBJ2-6; perhaps TRBD2 as D (6 bases). V gave up 1 base and J gave up 0 bases, with 10 bases separating them. CDR1 is SGHVS and CDR2 is FQNEAQ in the germline V gene. This CDR3 has 17 residues. This CDR3 reads CASSLGGGNSGANVLTF. DNA of the CDR3: TGTGCCAGCAGCTTAGGTGGCGGGAACTCTGGGGCCAACGTCCTGACTTTC.

CDR3 nucleotides: TGCGCCAGCAGCTTGGTCCAGGGGCCGGGGGAGCAGTACTTC. Amino acids: CASSLVQGPGEQYF. J is TRBJ2-7 and V is TRBV5-1; D might be TRBD1 (6 bases). The ends were cut back, 0 bases at V and 7 bases at J, with 14 bases in the middle. Germline CDR1 SGHRS, CDR2 YFSETQ. This CDR3 has 14 amino acids.

The V call is TRBV7-2, the J call TRBJ2-1; D remains unclear. V was trimmed by 4 bases and J by 3 bases, leaving 7 bases between them. The CDR3 has 13 residues. Germline loops: CDR1 SGHTA, CDR2 FQGNSA. The chain's CDR3 is CASSSMGYNEQFF. DNA for the CDR3: TGTGCCAGCAGCTCCATGGGCTACAATGAGCAGTTCTTC.

V is TRBV20-1 and J is TRBJ2-5; 8 bases fit TRBD2. With 0 bases clipped from V and 1 base from J, the junction kept 7 bases outside the gene matches. The length of the CDR3 is 16 residues. CDR1 and CDR2 (germline): DFQATT, SNEGSKA (reference sequence). The CDR3 nucleotides read TGCAGTGCTAGAGATCCAGCGGGGGTCCCCCAAGAGACCCAGTACTTC. This encodes CSARDPAGVPQETQYF.

The chain employs TRBV5-1 and TRBJ2-5; 8 bases fit TRBD2. The V and J ends lost 3 bases and 2 bases, in that order; junction bases with no gene match: 12. CDR1 SGHRS and CDR2 YFSETQ come from the germline V gene. This CDR3 has 17 amino acids. The CDR3 nucleotides read TGCGCCAGCAGCTCGGGGGCGATACTAGCGGAACAAGAGACCCAGTACTTC. It specifies CASSSGAILAEQETQYF.

This clonotype was seen more than once but under ten times. The chain uses TRBV7-9 and TRBJ1-1; 8 nucleotides agree with TRBD1. CDR1 and CDR2 from the germline V gene are SEHNR and FQNEAQ (reference sequence). V dropped 3 bases and J dropped 2; count of bases not matched to a gene: 5. The CDR3 has 15 amino acids. CDR3 DNA: TGTGCCAGCAGCTTGGGACAGGTGTTCAACACTGAAGCTTTCTTT. As protein: CASSLGQVFNTEAFF.

In this sample, this clonotype turned up a few times. The chain links TRBV12-3 or TRBV12-4 to TRBJ1-2, with D possibly matching TRBD1 (6 bases). This CDR3 is 14 amino acids long. The ends were cut back, 1 base at V and 4 bases at J, with 10 bases in the middle. The CDR3: CASSLEGVGYGYTF. Written as DNA, the CDR3 is TGTGCCAGCAGTTTAGAGGGGGTCGGCTATGGCTACACCTTC.

This clonotype was observed once. This chain's CDR3 is CASSYYGGTYEQYF. As DNA, the CDR3 is TGTGCCAGCAGTTACTATGGCGGAACCTACGAGCAGTACTTC. V is TRBV6-2 or TRBV6-3 and J is TRBJ2-7; D is uncertain. The length of the CDR3 is 14 residues. Germline V gene lookup returns CDR1 MNHEY and CDR2 SVGEGT. Trimming stripped 1 base from V and 2 bases from J, with 9 bases between.

The rearrangement joins TRBV10-3 to TRBJ2-7; 9 bases map to TRBD1. V trimming: 10 bases; J trimming: 4 bases; junction bases outside the gene matches: 5. This CDR3 spans 12 amino acids. In germline, CDR1 is ENHRY, CDR2 SYGVKD. As DNA, the CDR3 is TGTGCCACCGGGACAGGGATTTACGAGCAGTACTTC. Its protein is CATGTGIYEQYF.

In this sample, this clonotype turned up many times. The chain has TRBV7-8 and TRBJ1-5, with TRBD1 as a possible D gene (5 bases). Trimming took off 4 bases at V and 6 bases at J, with 13 bases between the two ends. CDR1 is SGHVS and CDR2 is FQNEAQ in the germline V gene. This CDR3 contains 14 residues. The DNA of the CDR3 is TGTGCCAGCAGCTCGGACGGACACCTTCAGCCCCAGCATTTT. This gives the protein CASSSDGHLQPQHF.

The gene calls are TRBV19 and TRBJ2-4; 9 bases are shared with TRBD1. The CDR3 is made up of 17 amino acids. After removal of 7 bases from V and 9 bases from J, the junction contained 19 bases not matched to a gene. CDR1 is LNHDA and CDR2 is SQIVND in the germline V gene (reference sequence). As DNA, the CDR3 is TGTGCCAGTACCATACAAGATGGACAGGGGCACTCTGGCATTCAGTACTTC. Its translation is CASTIQDGQGHSGIQYF.

The J gene is TRBJ2-7, the V gene TRBV18; maybe TRBD1 (6 bases). The V end lost 2 bases, the J end lost 2 bases, and 10 bases lay between the germline ends. The CDR3 contains 14 residues. The germline CDR1 and CDR2 sequences are KGHSH and LQKENI. CDR3 sequence: CASSPVGQTYEQYF. The CDR3 DNA is TGTGCCAGCTCACCAGTAGGACAGACCTACGAGCAGTACTTC.